This entry features one T cell receptor beta chain sequence. This entry comes from a study of human CD8 memory T cell subsets. Making the TCR beta libraries relied on UMI-labeled 5' RACE. TCRdb re-analyzed the 5' RACE reads; it lists each CDR3 protein once, without DNA. This sample's table reports some 7,300 distinct CDR3 sequences. Sequencing was performed on CD8+ stem-like memory T cells (TSCM and TCM) sorted from PBMCs. Subset reported: stem-like memory CD8 T cells (TSTEM), CCR7+ PD-1- TIGIT-. This receptor was identified in a human donor in good health.

The CDR3 is CASSYLAGPNTYNEQFF. The rearrangement joins TRBV6-5 to TRBJ2-1; absent DNA, TCRdb's TRBD2 call cannot be checked. The length of the CDR3 is 17 residues. Germline CDR1 and CDR2: MNHEY and SVGAGI.